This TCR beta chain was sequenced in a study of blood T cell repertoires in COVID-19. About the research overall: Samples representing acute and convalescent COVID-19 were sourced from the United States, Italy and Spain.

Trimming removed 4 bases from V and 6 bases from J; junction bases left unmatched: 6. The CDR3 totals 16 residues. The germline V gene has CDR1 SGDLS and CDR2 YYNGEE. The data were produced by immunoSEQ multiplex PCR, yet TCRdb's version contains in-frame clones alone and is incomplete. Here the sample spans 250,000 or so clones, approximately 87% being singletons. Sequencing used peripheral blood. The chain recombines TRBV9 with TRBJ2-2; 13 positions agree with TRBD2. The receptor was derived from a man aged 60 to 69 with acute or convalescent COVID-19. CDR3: CASSTRTSGRAGELFF. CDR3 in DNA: TGTGCCAGCAGCACCCGGACTAGCGGGAGAGCCGGGGAGCTGTTTTTT.